This entry is about one T cell receptor beta chain. Its binding antigen is unknown. No much larger clone is present one base from it, and per-base qualities are unavailable. According to the germline V gene (reference sequence), CDR1 reads GTSNPN and CDR2 reads SVGIG. The germline ends are 11 bases apart after V is trimmed by 7 bases and J by 2 bases. Measured from the cysteine to the phenylalanine, the CDR3 is 12 residues long. Only the CDR3 DNA stays, 36 bases, in frame from base 1. This record belongs to a study of cytomegalovirus exposure and HLA in healthy donors (dated by TCRdb to the late 2010s). Describing the broader study: An earlier analysis of about 530 of the donors reported roughly 300 Gb of sequence data and 90 million to 120 million unique TCR beta sequences obtained from about 200 million T cells. All discovery cohort repertoires had been generated using a single sequencing platform. Genome-wide SNP genotypes for about 60% of the roughly 700 donors were used in a later genetic analysis, which treated that subset as a discovery cohort. Rather than drawing on any new phenotypic data, the later analysis identified candidate immune exposures from TCR beta sequences and the way those sequences occurred across donors. A separate validation cohort of 100 to 150 different subjects was used in addition to the roughly 640-subject first cohort. Donor age, sex, ethnicity and CMV serostatus were compiled together with the repertoire data. An early release that covered some 630 HLA-typed donors contained about 290 gigabases of sequencing data and tens of millions of unique TCR sequences. Among roughly 370 genotyped donors of the cohort, an average of 235,054 unique TCR beta nucleotide sequences were sequenced per donor, about a sixth of them non-productive. Among the roughly 400 genotyped donors, around 81% belonged to the genetic ancestry cluster associated with self-reported Caucasian donors. In a later analysis, previously published TCR beta repertoires from roughly 710 donors were re-analyzed and high-resolution HLA genotyping was added so that TCR occurrence patterns could be studied. Typing coverage differed by locus: A, B, C, DRB1 and DQB1 were typed in about 620-640 donors, DQA1 in 500 to 550, DPA1 in 600 to 610, and DPB1 in 472. A few DR-DQ haplotypes were handled as single units for association and clustering because linkage in the cohort was strong. An earlier analysis of 587 of the donors used high-throughput TCR beta sequencing to judge whether each TCR beta V gene segment behaved as functional or pseudogenic. High-throughput TCR immunosequencing, statistical association of individual TCRs with disease status, and machine learning were combined to predict cytomegalovirus infection status. Class I and class II HLA loci were covered by the typing at four-digit resolution. Using immunosequencing, the study profiled T cell repertoires from 500 to 800 subjects and related those repertoires to cytomegalovirus serostatus. The aim of the study was to test whether cataloging public T cell receptors could identify signatures of past pathogen exposure.

The cohort consisted of fewer than 700 healthy bone marrow donors. All cohort members were sampled while nominally healthy, although unrecorded immune exposures were likely present. The donor tested CMV seropositive, placing the donor among the roughly 300 seropositive members of the cohort. Every donor gave a peripheral blood sample, and the peripheral blood mononuclear cells from that sample were used for TCR beta sequencing. Genomic DNA extraction from the blood cell samples was performed with the Qiagen DNeasy Blood Extraction Kit. Library preparation employed the immunoSEQ multiplex PCR assay. For the multiplex PCR, a mixture combining 60 forward primers for TCR Vbeta segments and 13 reverse primers for TCR Jbeta segments was used. The CDR3 region of rearranged TCR beta genes was amplified from genomic DNA by a multiplex PCR assay. The amplified TCR beta libraries were sequenced on the Illumina HiSeq System as 87-base-pair reads. Per the original workflow: A later analysis counted tens of millions of unique TCR beta chains across the 650 to 800 repertoires, and around 9.9 million of these chains were shared by at least two donors. Raw reads were error-corrected and collapsed into unique sequences with a nearest-neighbor algorithm that merged closely related sequences to remove PCR and sequencing errors. CDR3 sequences were aligned to IMGT reference sequences to assign V, D and J gene segments. Each retained sequence needed at least a six-nucleotide match to both a V gene segment and a J gene segment. Rearrangements were called productive when the CDR3 lacked stop codons and stayed in frame with V and J; all others were non-productive. Following IMGT convention, CDR3 was defined as the stretch from the second conserved V-encoded cysteine to the conserved J-encoded phenylalanine. Sequences without an unambiguous match to a single V gene segment were excluded from the earlier analysis of about 600 of the donors. In an earlier analysis of about 590 of the donors, a V segment was called functional when productive rearrangements were above 56.7%, and segregating when the standard deviation between donors exceeded 5%. A statistical classification framework was developed to diagnose cytomegalovirus status using the catalog of TCR beta chain sequences. A later analysis assigned V and J genes by comparing TCR nucleotide sequences with IMGT/GENE-DB human TR gene sequences. The TCRdist pipeline was used in a later analysis to assign CDR3 sequences and most-parsimonious VDJ recombination scenarios. In a later analysis, each TCR beta chain was defined by its CDR3 amino acid sequence together with its V-gene family, and reads without a unique V-gene family were excluded. In a later analysis, nearly 600 highly shared, low-generation-probability nucleotide sequences were removed to address suspected cross-contamination and a sequencing artifact. For each public chain, a later analysis derived a clonal expansion index from normalized ranks of inferred template counts within each repertoire. A later analysis computed generation probabilities with a VDJ recombination model fitted to out-of-frame rearrangements, and checked the results against IGoR. In a later analysis, TCR-TCR, TCR-HLA and TCR-CMV co-occurrence was scored with hypergeometric tests, and a repertoire-size bias correction was applied to TCR pairs. To estimate false discovery rates, a later analysis permuted the HLA or CMV assignments 20 times. A later analysis grouped co-occurring TCRs with DBSCAN, adding TCRdist sequence similarity when clustering within HLA-allele-positive subsets. Repertoires with fewer than 30,000 or more than 120,000 public chains were left out of co-occurrence clustering, as were about five repertoires with anomalous nucleotide sharing. In its TCRdb copy, this immuneACCESS table keeps in-frame sequences only and misses some clones. Where compared with another copy, unresolved V genes explain less than half of these, and the others have no known cause. V and J calls and clone size follow that table, whereas D and trimming were derived from the DNA. Recorded for this sample are some 110,000 clones; 9.5% to 13% of them occurred a single time. Less than 6% of the sample goes to the ten largest clones.

Overall results and qualifications from the work: The presence/absence analyses assumed that sequencing depth was roughly uniform across donors, and that assumption may not be true. A later analysis found that most CMV-associated TCR beta chains appeared HLA-restricted, with HLA associations seemingly driven largely by CMV exposure. The 87-base-pair reads could not distinguish some IMGT-functional V segments, including TRBV6-2 and TRBV6-3, so those segments were excluded. An earlier analysis of several hundred of the donors showed that most TCR beta V segments appeared in productive rearrangements either about 87% or about 30% of the time, which broadly matched IMGT annotations. Because HLA typing was unavailable for some donors at each locus, only the typed subset was used in association tests. A further reported finding was that TCR beta sequences accurately predicted the HLA-A and HLA-B alleles for most subjects in the first cohort. A cluster of highly shared sequence variants was judged likely to represent a technical artifact of the sequencing pipeline. Specific HLA alleles were associated with 16,951 TCR beta sequences at a false discovery rate of 0.05 in a later analysis. The study listed 164 TCR beta chains as associated with cytomegalovirus. In a later analysis, HLA-associated TCR beta chains were found to be more clonally expanded and to have lower generation probabilities than equally common non-associated chains. Some 16 rarely observed V segments, including chromosome 9 orphons, were excluded from the earlier analysis of about 610 of the donors because counts were too low. A later genetic analysis reported fewer N-insertions in productive TCRs among donors in an Asian-associated ancestry cluster than the roughly 650-donor mean. Linkage disequilibrium might explain the correlated functional status among segregating V segments, but an unknown experimental factor could not be ruled out. An association between a missense DCLRE1C variant and V-gene and J-gene trimming of TCR beta chains was found in a later genetic analysis and replicated in an independent cohort. This cohort had only TCR beta chains sequenced, and the lack of alpha or paired-chain data limited which features could be detected. According to the authors, the approach could potentially be generalized to other disease states and immunological phenotypes. When HLA alleles, especially DR and DQ, strongly co-occurred, TCR associations were difficult to assign to individual alleles. While some public TCRs were present in many individuals, most TCR sequences turned up only very rarely across donors. In vitro tests confirmed that a few of the cytomegalovirus-associated TCR beta chains recognize cytomegalovirus antigens. In both the original and validation cohorts, the classifier was reported to diagnose cytomegalovirus status with high specificity and sensitivity. A later analysis found that TCR association rates varied across HLA loci, with DRB1 alleles showing the most associated TCRs and HLA-C alleles the fewest. CMV serostatus was the only immune exposure information available for the cohort. Several of the top co-occurrence clusters appeared to be linked to parvovirus B19, influenza, CMV and Epstein-Barr virus, according to a later analysis.

The TCR originated in a man aged 35 to 55 in good health and CMV-seropositive. Sequenced: PBMCs. The V and J genes are TRBV30 and TRBJ2-5; 6 matching bases give a weak D call of TRBD2. For the CDR3, the sequence is CASSGLQETQYF. The sequenced DNA: TGTGCCTCCTCGGGACTGCAAGAGACCCAGTACTTC. With the portions outside the CDR3 filled from the reference TRBV30 and TRBJ2-5 genes, the complete variable region becomes SQTIHQWPATLVQPVGSPLSLECTVEGTSNPNLYWYRQAAGRGLQLLFYSVGIGQISSEVPQNLSASRPQDRQFILSSKKLLLSDSGFYLCASSGLQETQYFGPGTRLLVL.